This T cell receptor beta chain was captured by sequencing in a study of metastatic and nonmetastatic thyroid tumors. By share of the sample, this clone is medium-sized. The CDR3 sequence is 15 residues long. The germline V gene encodes CDR1 MGHDK and CDR2 SYGVNS. The ends lost 9 bases at V and 7 bases at J; junction bases unmatched: 11. There were no patients who had received any treatment before thyroid surgery. TCRdb reanalyzed the PCR reads with MiXCR. The sample consists of over 20,000 clones, about 11% of them appearing once. V is TRBV25-1 and J is TRBJ1-6, with TRBD1 identical over 8 bases. This TCR was sampled from a female donor with papillary thyroid cancer or a benign thyroid nodule (not recorded which). Some clones in this sample may be carry-over from other donors' samples. The sample was blood. In nucleotides, the CDR3 is TGTGCCAGTAAACCGGGACAGGTCCTAAATTCACCCCTCCACTTT. Residues: CASKPGQVLNSPLHF.